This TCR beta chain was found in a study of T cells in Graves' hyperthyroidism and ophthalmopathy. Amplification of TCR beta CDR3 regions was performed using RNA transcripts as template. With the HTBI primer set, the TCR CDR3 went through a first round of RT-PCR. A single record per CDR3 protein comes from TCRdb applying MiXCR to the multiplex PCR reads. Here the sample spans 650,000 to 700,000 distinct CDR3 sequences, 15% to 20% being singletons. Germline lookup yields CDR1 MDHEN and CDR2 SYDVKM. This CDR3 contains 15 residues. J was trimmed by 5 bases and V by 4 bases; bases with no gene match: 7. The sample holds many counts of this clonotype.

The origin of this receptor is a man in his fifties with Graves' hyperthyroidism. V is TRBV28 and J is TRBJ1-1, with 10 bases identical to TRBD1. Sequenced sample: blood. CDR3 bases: TGTGCCAGCAGTTCTCCCGGGACAGGGGCAACTGAAGCTTTCTTT. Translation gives CASSSPGTGATEAFF.